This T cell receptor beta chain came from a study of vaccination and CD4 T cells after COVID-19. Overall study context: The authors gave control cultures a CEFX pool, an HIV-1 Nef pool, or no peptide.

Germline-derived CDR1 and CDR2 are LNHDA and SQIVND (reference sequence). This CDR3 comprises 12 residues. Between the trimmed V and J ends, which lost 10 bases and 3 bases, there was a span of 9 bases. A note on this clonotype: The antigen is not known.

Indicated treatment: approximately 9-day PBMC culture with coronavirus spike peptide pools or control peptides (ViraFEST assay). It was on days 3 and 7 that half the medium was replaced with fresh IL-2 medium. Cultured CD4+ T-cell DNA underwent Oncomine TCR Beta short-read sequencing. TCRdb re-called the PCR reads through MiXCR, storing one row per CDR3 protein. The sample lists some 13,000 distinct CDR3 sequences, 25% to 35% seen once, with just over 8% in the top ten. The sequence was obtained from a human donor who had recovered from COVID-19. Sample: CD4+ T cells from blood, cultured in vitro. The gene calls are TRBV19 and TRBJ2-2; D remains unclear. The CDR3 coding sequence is TGTGCCACGTATTCGTACACCGGGGAGCTGTTTTTT. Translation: CATYSYTGELFF. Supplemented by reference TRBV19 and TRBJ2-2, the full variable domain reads DGGITQSPKYLFRKEGQNVTLSCEQNLNHDAMYWYRQDPGQGLRLIYYSQIVNDFQKGDIAEGYSVSREKKESFPLTVTSAQKNPTAFYLCATYSYTGELFFGEGSRLTVL.